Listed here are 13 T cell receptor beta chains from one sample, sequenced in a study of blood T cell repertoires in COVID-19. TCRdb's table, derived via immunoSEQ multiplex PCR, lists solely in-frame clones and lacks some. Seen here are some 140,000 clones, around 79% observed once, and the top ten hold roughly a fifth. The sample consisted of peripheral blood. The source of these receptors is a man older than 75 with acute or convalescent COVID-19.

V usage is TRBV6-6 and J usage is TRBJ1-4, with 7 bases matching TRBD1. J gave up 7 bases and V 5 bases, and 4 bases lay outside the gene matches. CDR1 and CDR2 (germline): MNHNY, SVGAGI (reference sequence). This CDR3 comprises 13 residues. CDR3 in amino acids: CASSRQGGEKLFF. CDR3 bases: TGTGCCAGCAGTCGACAGGGTGGTGAAAAACTGTTTTTT.

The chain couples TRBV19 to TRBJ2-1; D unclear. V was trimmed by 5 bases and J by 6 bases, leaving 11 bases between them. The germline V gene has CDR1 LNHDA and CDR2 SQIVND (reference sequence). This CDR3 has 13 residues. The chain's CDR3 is CASSGIRGNEQFF. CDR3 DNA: TGTGCCAGTAGTGGCATTAGAGGCAATGAGCAGTTCTTC.

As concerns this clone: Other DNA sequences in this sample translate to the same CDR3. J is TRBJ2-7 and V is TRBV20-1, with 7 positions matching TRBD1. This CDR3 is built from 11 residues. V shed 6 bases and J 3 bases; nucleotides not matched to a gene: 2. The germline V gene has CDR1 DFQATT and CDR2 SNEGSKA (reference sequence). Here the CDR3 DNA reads TGCAGTGCCCGGGACAGCTACGAGCAGTACTTC. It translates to CSARDSYEQYF.

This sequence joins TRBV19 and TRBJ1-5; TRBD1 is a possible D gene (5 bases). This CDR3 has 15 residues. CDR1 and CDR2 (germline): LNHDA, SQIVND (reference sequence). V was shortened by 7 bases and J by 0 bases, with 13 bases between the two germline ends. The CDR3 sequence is CASIRGFNSNQPQHF. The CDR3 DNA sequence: TGTGCCAGTATAAGGGGTTTCAATAGCAATCAGCCCCAGCATTTT.

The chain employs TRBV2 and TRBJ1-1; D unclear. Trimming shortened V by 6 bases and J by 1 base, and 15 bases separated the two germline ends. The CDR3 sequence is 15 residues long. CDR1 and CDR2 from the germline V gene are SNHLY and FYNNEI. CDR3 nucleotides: TGTGCCAGCAGGTCCTCCGGTTCTGGGAACACTGAAGCTTTCTTT. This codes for CASRSSGSGNTEAFF.

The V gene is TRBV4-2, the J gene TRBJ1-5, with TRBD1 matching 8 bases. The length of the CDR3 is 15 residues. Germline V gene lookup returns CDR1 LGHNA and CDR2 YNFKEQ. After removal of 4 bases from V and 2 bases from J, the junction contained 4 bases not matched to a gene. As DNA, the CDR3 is TGTGCCAGCAGCCCAGGACAGGGTGGCAATCAGCCCCAGCATTTT. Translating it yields CASSPGQGGNQPQHF.

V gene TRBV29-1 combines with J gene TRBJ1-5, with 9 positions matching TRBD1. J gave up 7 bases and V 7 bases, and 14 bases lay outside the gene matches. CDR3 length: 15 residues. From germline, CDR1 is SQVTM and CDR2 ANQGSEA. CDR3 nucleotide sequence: TGCAGCGCCTCACCCCGGGACAGGGAGAGGCAGCCCCAGCATTTT. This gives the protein CSASPRDRERQPQHF.

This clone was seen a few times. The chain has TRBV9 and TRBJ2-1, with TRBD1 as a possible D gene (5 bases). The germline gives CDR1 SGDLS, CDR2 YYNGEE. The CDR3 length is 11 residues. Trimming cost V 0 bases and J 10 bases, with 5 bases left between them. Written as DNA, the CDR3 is TGTGCCAGCAGCGTAGCAGGGGAGCAGTTCTTC. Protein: CASSVAGEQFF.

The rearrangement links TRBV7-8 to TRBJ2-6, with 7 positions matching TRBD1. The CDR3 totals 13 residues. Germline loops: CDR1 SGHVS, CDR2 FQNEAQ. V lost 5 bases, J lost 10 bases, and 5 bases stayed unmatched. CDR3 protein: CASSRTGVNVLTF. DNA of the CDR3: TGTGCCAGCAGCCGGACAGGAGTAAACGTCCTGACTTTC.

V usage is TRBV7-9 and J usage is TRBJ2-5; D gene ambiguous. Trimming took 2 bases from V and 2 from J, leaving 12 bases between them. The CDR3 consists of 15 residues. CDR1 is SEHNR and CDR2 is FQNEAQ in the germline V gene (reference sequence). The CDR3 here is CASSLLPGWQETQYF. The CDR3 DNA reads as TGTGCCAGCAGCTTACTACCCGGGTGGCAAGAGACCCAGTACTTC.

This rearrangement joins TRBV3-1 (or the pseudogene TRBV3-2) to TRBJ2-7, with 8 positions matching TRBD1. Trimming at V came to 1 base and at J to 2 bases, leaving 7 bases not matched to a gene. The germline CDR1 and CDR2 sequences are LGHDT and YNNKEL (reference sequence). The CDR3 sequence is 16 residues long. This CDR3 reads CASSQGPGQEAYEQYF. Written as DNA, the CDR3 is TGTGCCAGCAGCCAAGGTCCGGGACAGGAAGCCTACGAGCAGTACTTC.

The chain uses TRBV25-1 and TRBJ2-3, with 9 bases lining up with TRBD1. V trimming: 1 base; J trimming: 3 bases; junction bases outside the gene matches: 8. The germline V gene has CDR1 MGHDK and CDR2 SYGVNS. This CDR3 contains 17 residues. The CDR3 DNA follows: TGTGCCAGCAGTGAATGGGGACAGGGAGGTTCGACAGATACGCAGTATTTT. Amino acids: CASSEWGQGGSTDTQYF. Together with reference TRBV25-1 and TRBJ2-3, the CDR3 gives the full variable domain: EADIYQTPRYLVIGTGKKITLECSQTMGHDKMYWYQQDPGMELHLIHYSYGVNSTEKGDLSSESTVSRIRTEHFPLTLESARPSHTSQYLCASSEWGQGGSTDTQYFGPGTRLTVL.

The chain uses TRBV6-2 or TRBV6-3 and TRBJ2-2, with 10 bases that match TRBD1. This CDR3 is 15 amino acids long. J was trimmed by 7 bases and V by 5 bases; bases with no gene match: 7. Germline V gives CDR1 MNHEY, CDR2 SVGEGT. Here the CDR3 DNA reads TGTGCCAGCAGTCCACTGACAGGGGGCGTCGGGGAGCTGTTTTTT. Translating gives CASSPLTGGVGELFF.